This TCR beta chain was captured in a study of response to subunit inactivated influenza vaccine. In its sample, this clonotype was seen a few times. The target antigen is unknown. Study-level results: The authors suggested that few new T cells are recruited per seasonal influenza vaccination.

Via MiXCR, TCRdb re-called the RT-PCR reads, giving one row per CDR3 protein. The sample has under 500,000 distinct CDR3 sequences; approximately 10% are singletons. The trim removed 5 bases at V and 4 bases at J, leaving 0 bases unmatched. Germline assignment: CDR1 GTSNPN and CDR2 SVGIG (reference sequence). This CDR3 comprises 12 residues. Sample: PBMCs from blood, taken more than 35 days after vaccination. The chain has TRBV30 and TRBJ2-5; 11 nucleotides align to TRBD1. This sequence was found in a man between 50 and 59 years old who received an inactivated influenza vaccine. The CDR3 DNA sequence: TGTGCCTGGGGGACAGGGGGAGAGACCCAGTACTTC. Residues: CAWGTGGETQYF.